The entry below describes one T cell receptor (beta chain). Its antigen is as yet unknown. While the first cohort had 700 or so subjects, the donors belonged to the separate validation cohort of more than 95 subjects. These data belong to a study of cytomegalovirus exposure and HLA in healthy donors. General study points: Specificity of a few CMV-associated chains for CMV antigens was verified in vitro. The authors enumerated 180 or so TCR beta chains as linked to cytomegalovirus. The study found most TCR sequences rare, yet found some public TCRs in many donors.

Using immunoSEQ multiplex PCR, the repertoire was profiled, and TCRdb retains in-frame clones only, with some absent. The sample consists of approximately 270,000 clones, 87% of them appearing once. The V end was cut by 2 bases, the J end by 3 bases, with 15 bases between. The CDR3 has 15 amino acids. Germline V gene sequence: CDR1 SGHDT, CDR2 YYEEEE. The source material was PBMCs. This chain uses TRBV5-6 with TRBJ2-7; D could derive from TRBD1 or TRBD2 (6 bases each). This clonotype was sampled from a man younger than 30 in good health and CMV-seropositive. CDR3 nucleotides: TGTGCCAGCAGCTTAAGAGGGGGGATCCGCTACGAGCAGTACTTC. This gives the protein CASSLRGGIRYEQYF. Using reference TRBV5-6 and TRBJ2-7 for the parts outside the CDR3, the full variable domain is DAGVTQSPTHLIKTRGQQVTLRCSPKSGHDTVSWYQQALGQGPQFIFQYYEEEERQRGNFPDRFSGHQFPNYSSELNVNALLLGDSALYLCASSLRGGIRYEQYFGPGTRLTVT.